The subject of this entry is one T cell receptor beta chain. Specified treatment: oral pan-JAK inhibitor, 5-10 mg twice daily. The sample comes from a study of CD8+ T cells in alopecia areata. Once RNA had been extracted, it was reverse transcribed into cDNA to act as the sequencing template. Clones were read by immunoSEQ multiplex PCR, and TCRdb kept only the in-frame ones, dropping some. Altogether fewer than 110,000 clones are present, roughly 56% being singletons, with the ten largest covering roughly 17%. Germline assignment: CDR1 MNHEY and CDR2 SVGAGI. The CDR3 is 14 residues long. J lost 8 bases, V lost 9 bases, and 14 bases had no gene match.

The source material was CD8+ T cells sorted from blood, sampled at approximately week 55, from a patient treated with tofacitinib. The chain employs TRBV6-5 and TRBJ1-2, with 8 positions matching TRBD1. The TCR comes from a human donor with alopecia areata. This CDR3 is CASTPTGVLGGYTF. The CDR3 nucleotides read TGTGCCAGTACTCCGACAGGGGTTTTGGGAGGCTACACCTTC.